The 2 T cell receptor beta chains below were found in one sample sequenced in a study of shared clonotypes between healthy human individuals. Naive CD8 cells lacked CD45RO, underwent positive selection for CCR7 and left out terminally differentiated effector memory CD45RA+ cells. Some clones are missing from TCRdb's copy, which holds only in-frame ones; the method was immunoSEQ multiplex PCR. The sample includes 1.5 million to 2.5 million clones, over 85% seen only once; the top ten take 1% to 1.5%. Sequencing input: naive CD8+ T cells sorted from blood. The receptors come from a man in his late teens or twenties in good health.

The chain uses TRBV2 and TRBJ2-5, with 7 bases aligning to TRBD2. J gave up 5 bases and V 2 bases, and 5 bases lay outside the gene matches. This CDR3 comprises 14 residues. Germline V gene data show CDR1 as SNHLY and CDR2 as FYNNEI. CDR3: CASSERGEWETQYF. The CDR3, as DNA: TGTGCCAGCAGTGAACGGGGGGAATGGGAGACCCAGTACTTC.

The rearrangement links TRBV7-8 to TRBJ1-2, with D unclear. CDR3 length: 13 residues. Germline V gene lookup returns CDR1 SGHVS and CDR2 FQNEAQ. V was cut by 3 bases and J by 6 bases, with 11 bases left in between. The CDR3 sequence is CASSFMSGNGYTF. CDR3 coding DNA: TGTGCCAGCAGCTTTATGTCCGGGAATGGCTACACCTTC.